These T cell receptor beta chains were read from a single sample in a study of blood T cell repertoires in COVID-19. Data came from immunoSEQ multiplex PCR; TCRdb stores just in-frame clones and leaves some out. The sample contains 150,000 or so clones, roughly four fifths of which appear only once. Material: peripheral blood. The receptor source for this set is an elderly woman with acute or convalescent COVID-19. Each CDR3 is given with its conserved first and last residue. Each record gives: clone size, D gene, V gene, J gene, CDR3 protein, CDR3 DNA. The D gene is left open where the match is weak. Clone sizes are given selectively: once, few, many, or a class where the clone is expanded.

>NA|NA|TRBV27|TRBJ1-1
CASSLAGANTEAFF
TGTGCCAGCAGCCTGGCGGGTGCGAACACTGAAGCTTTCTTT
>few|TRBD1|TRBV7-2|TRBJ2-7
CASSLEQGGYEQYF
TGTGCCAGCAGCTTAGAACAGGGGGGCTACGAGCAGTACTTC
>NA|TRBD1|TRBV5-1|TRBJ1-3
CASSPRGQVLSGNTIYF
TGCGCCAGCAGCCCCCGGGGACAGGTACTCTCTGGAAACACCATATATTTT
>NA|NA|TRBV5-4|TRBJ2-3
CASSPGGYSTDTQYF
TGTGCCAGCAGCCCCGGAGGCTATAGCACAGATACGCAGTATTTT
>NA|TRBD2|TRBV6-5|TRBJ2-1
CASSSNSGGVGNEQFF
TGTGCCAGCAGTTCCAATAGCGGGGGGGTTGGCAATGAGCAGTTCTTC
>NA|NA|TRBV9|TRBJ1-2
CASSVVSQDRGYTF
TGTGCCAGCAGCGTAGTTTCACAGGACCGGGGCTACACCTTC
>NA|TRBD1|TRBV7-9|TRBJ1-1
CASSPSWDRSYEAFF
TGTGCCAGCAGCCCCTCCTGGGACAGAAGCTATGAAGCTTTCTTT
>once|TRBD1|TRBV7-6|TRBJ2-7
CASSHPGTDYYEQYF
TGTGCCAGCAGCCATCCCGGGACAGACTACTACGAGCAGTACTTC
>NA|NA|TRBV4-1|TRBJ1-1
CASSQQGTEAFF
TGCGCCAGCAGCCAACAGGGGACTGAAGCTTTCTTT
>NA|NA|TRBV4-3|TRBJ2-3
CASSWGRTDTQYF
TGCGCCAGCAGTTGGGGGCGGACAGATACGCAGTATTTT
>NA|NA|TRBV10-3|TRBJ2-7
CAINTGSGEQYF
TGTGCCATTAATACAGGGTCGGGCGAGCAGTACTTC
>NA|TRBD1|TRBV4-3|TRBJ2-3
CASSQNRGLGTDTQYF
TGCGCCAGCAGCCAGAACAGGGGGCTGGGCACAGATACGCAGTATTTT
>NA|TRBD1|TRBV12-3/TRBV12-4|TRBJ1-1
CASRRTGTIEAFF
TGTGCCAGCAGGCGGACAGGGACCATTGAAGCTTTCTTT
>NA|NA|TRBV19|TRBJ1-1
CASSIGWQGKNTEAFF
TGTGCCAGTAGTATAGGTTGGCAGGGGAAGAACACTGAAGCTTTCTTT
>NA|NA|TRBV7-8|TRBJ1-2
CASSLGGDSVNYGYTF
TGTGCCAGCAGCTTAGGGGGGGACTCCGTTAACTATGGCTACACCTTC
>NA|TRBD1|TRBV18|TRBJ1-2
CASSQQGAIDYGYTF
TGTGCCAGCTCACAACAGGGGGCGATCGACTATGGCTACACCTTC
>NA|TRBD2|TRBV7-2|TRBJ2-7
CASSLGRGTYEEQYF
TGTGCCAGCAGCTTGGGGCGGGGGACCTACGAGGAGCAGTACTTC
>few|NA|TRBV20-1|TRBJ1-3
CSASGGNTIYF
TGCAGTGCTTCAGGTGGAAACACCATATATTTT
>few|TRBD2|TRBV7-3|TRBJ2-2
CASTLSGGAQNTGELFF
TGTGCCAGCACACTATCGGGAGGGGCCCAGAACACCGGGGAGCTGTTTTTT
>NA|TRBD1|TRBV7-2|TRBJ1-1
CASTRTGGKGTEAFF
TGTGCCAGCACCCGAACAGGGGGCAAGGGGACTGAAGCTTTCTTT
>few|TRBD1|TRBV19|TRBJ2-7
CASSEGQAWDEQYF
TGTGCCAGTAGCGAGGGACAGGCCTGGGACGAGCAGTACTTC
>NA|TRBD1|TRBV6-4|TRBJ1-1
CASISGTGERENTEAFF
TGTGCCAGCATCTCCGGGACAGGGGAAAGGGAGAACACTGAAGCTTTCTTT
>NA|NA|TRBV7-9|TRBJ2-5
CASSSWGESLQETQYF
TGTGCCAGCAGCTCTTGGGGGGAGAGTTTACAAGAGACCCAGTACTTC
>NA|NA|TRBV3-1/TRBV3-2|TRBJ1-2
CASSHGGFGYTF
TGTGCCAGCAGCCACGGAGGGTTTGGCTACACCTTC
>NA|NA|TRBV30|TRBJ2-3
CAWSVGSTTSTDTQYF
TGTGCCTGGAGTGTAGGTTCGACTACTAGCACAGATACGCAGTATTTT
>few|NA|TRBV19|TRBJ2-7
CASSSQETAYEQYF
TGTGCCAGTAGCTCACAGGAGACCGCCTACGAGCAGTACTTC
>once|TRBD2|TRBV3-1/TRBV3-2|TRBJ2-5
CASSPAGGGSQETQYF
TGTGCCAGCAGCCCAGCTGGCGGGGGGTCCCAAGAGACCCAGTACTTC
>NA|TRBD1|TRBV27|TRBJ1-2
CASSLWTGKGYTF
TGTGCCAGCAGTTTGTGGACAGGCAAGGGCTACACCTTC
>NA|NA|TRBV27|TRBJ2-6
CASSLSRAGANVLTF
TGTGCCAGCAGTTTATCGAGGGCTGGGGCCAACGTCCTGACTTTC
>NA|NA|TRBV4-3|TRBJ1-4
CASSQDEGTSNEKLFF
TGCGCCAGCAGCCAAGATGAAGGGACTTCTAATGAAAAACTGTTTTTT
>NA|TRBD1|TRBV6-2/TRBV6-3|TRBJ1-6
CASSDDGTGTNSPLHF
TGTGCCAGCAGTGACGACGGGACAGGAACCAATTCACCCCTCCACTTT
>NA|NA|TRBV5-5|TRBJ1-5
CASSYSQNQPQHF
TGTGCCAGCAGCTACTCACAGAATCAGCCCCAGCATTTT
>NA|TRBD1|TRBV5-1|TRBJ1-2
CASSFDRGNYGYTF
TGCGCCAGCAGCTTCGACAGGGGAAACTATGGCTACACCTTC
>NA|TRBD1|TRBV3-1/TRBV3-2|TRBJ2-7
CASSPTGGAGNEQYF
TGTGCCAGCAGCCCGACAGGGGGCGCGGGGAACGAGCAGTACTTC
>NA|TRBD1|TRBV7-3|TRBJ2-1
CASSSGTGFNNEQFF
TGTGCCAGCAGCTCCGGGACAGGGTTTAACAATGAGCAGTTCTTC
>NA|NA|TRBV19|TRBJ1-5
CASSIFWGDSNQPQHF
TGTGCCAGTAGTATTTTTTGGGGGGATAGCAATCAGCCCCAGCATTTT
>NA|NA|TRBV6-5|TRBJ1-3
CASSLGGYSGNTIYF
TGTGCCAGCAGCCTAGGAGGCTACTCTGGAAACACCATATATTTT
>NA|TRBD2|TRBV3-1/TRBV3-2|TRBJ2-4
CASSQGPLAGRKNIQYF
TGTGCCAGCAGCCAAGGTCCCCTAGCGGGGCGAAAAAACATTCAGTACTTC
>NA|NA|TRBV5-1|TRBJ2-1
CATADSNNEQFF
TGCGCCACTGCGGACAGCAACAATGAGCAGTTCTTC
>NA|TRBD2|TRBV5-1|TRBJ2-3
CASSPGTSGGLDTQYF
TGCGCCAGCAGCCCAGGGACTAGCGGGGGTCTAGATACGCAGTATTTT
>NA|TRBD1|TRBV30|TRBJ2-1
CAWQGQETYNEQFF
TGTGCCTGGCAGGGACAGGAAACCTACAATGAGCAGTTCTTC
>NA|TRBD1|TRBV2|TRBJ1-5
CASSRQGEGNNQPQHF
TGTGCCAGCAGTCGACAGGGGGAGGGGAACAATCAGCCCCAGCATTTT
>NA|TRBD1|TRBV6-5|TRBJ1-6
CASSYSDRANSPLHF
TGTGCCAGCAGTTACTCAGACAGGGCTAATTCACCCCTCCACTTT
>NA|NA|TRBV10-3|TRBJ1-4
CAISESLNFNEKLFF
TGTGCCATCAGTGAGTCCCTGAACTTTAATGAAAAACTGTTTTTT